Each of the 7 T cell receptor beta chains below was sequenced from the same sample in a study of blood T cell repertoires in COVID-19. Method: immunoSEQ multiplex PCR; TCRdb's copy keeps in-frame clones and lacks some. The sample has some 200,000 clones, roughly 80% seen once. Sequencing used peripheral blood. The receptors were gathered from a woman aged 55-70 years who had recovered from COVID-19.

On this clone itself: This may be a read error, as it is one base from a much larger clone. The V and J genes are TRBV6-1 and TRBJ2-2, with D unclear. This CDR3 spans 14 amino acids. V lost 3 bases to trimming and J lost 1 base, with 6 bases between them. The germline gives CDR1 MNHNS, CDR2 SASEGT. As DNA, the CDR3 is TGTGCCAGCAGTGAGGCAGGGAACACCGGGGAGCTGTTTTTT. This gives the protein CASSEAGNTGELFF.

The V gene is TRBV19, the J gene TRBJ1-2; the match to TRBD1 covers 11 bases. The CDR3 contains 18 residues. Germline loops: CDR1 LNHDA, CDR2 SQIVND (reference sequence). V gave up 7 bases and J gave up 6 bases; unmatched junction bases: 19. As DNA, the CDR3 is TGTGCCAGTATCCCCAGTGGTTACCGGGACAGGGGGTATCATGGCTACACCTTC. Amino acids: CASIPSGYRDRGYHGYTF.

The chain combines TRBV6-5 with TRBJ1-1; maybe TRBD1 (5 bases). Germline V gene sequence: CDR1 MNHEY, CDR2 SVGAGI. The length of the CDR3 is 14 residues. V lost 6 bases, J lost 4 bases, and 15 bases lay in between. In DNA, the CDR3 is TGTGCCAGCAGATCGTCGGGGAGGGGCACTGAAGCTTTCTTT. It codes for CASRSSGRGTEAFF.

The gene calls are TRBV5-5 and TRBJ1-5; D unresolved. Germline CDR1 reads SGHKS; CDR2 reads YYEKEE (reference sequence). The CDR3 length is 13 residues. V was cut by 0 bases and J by 6 bases, with 7 bases left in between. The CDR3 DNA follows: TGTGCCAGCAGCTTGGAATGGAGTCAGCCCCAGCATTTT. Translated, it gives CASSLEWSQPQHF.

This clone was picked up one time. The chain joins TRBV11-2 to TRBJ2-7; 12 nucleotides agree with TRBD2. This CDR3 contains 15 residues. CDR1 and CDR2 (germline): SGHAT, FQNNGV. Trimming at V came to 1 base and at J to 10 bases, leaving 8 bases not matched to a gene. The CDR3 sequence is CASSLVPSGGAEQYF. The CDR3 coding sequence is TGTGCCAGCAGCTTAGTGCCTAGCGGGGGGGCTGAACAGTACTTC.

The chain combines TRBV18 with TRBJ1-1, with 7 bases that match TRBD1. Germline V lookup: CDR1 KGHSH, CDR2 LQKENI. Trimming removed 1 base from V and 4 bases from J; junction bases left unmatched: 3. This CDR3 is built from 14 residues. CDR3: CASSPRSGGTEAFF. The CDR3 nucleotides read TGTGCCAGCTCACCACGATCAGGGGGCACTGAAGCTTTCTTT.

This clone was seen only once. J is TRBJ2-2 and V is TRBV5-5; TRBD2 aligns across 12 bases. This CDR3 contains 17 residues. From germline, CDR1 is SGHKS and CDR2 YYEKEE (reference sequence). J lost 0 bases, V lost 3 bases, and 3 bases had no gene match. CDR3 in amino acids: CASSYLAGGTNTGELFF. CDR3 in DNA: TGTGCCAGCAGCTATCTAGCGGGGGGGACGAACACCGGGGAGCTGTTTTTT.